The T cell receptor beta chain under discussion was sequenced for a study of somatic mutations in cytotoxic T cells in rheumatoid arthritis. On the study more broadly: Certain T-cell populations stained with V beta antibodies were FACS-sorted to nearly 100% purity, and V beta1+ cells were TCRB-sequenced. Study outcomes and limitations: An increase in CD8+ clonality with age was seen in rheumatoid arthritis patients but not in healthy controls.

Of note for this clone: The target antigen is unknown.

Sequencing used immunoSEQ multiplex PCR; TCRdb keeps in-frame clones, though not all of them. The table shows about 16,000 clones, with 80% occurring only once. The sequence derives from an adult with rheumatoid arthritis. Sequencing was carried out using CD8+ T cells sorted from blood.

DNA of the CDR3: TGTGCCAGCAGCCAAGTAACTAGCGGCCCCACAGATACGCAGTATTTT. Translating it yields CASSQVTSGPTDTQYF. The V gene is TRBV4-2, the J gene TRBJ2-3; 8 bases match TRBD2. This CDR3 has 16 residues. Germline assignment: CDR1 LGHNA and CDR2 YNFKEQ. The trim removed 1 base at V and 2 bases at J, leaving 5 bases unmatched.